The clone carrying this TCR delta chain showed up just a few times. Its antigen is unidentified. Trimming at V came to 5 bases and at J to 0 bases, leaving 10 bases not matched to a gene. CDR3 length: 17 amino acids. Germline loops: CDR1 TSWWSYY, CDR2 QGS. The entry originates in a study of Vδ1+ human thymocytes. Study-level points and caveats: TRG sequences recurred across donors, whereas TRD sequences stayed essentially private. Roughly 22% of thymic delta-chain sequences were Vdelta2, with few Vdelta3, unlike blood Vdelta1+ controls. Thymic TRG and TRD repertoires appeared highly polyclonal.

The template was reverse-transcribed extracted RNA. CDR3 amplicons came from multiplex PCR with pooled V-gene forward and constant-region reverse primers. TCRdb fed the multiplex PCR reads into CATT to redo clone calling. In the table there are about 55,000 delta-chain clones, less than 20% of which are singletons. The sequence came from a boy under three years old who had congenital heart surgery. The chain links TRDV1 to TRDJ1, with 9 positions matching TRDD2. Input material: Vdelta1+ gamma-delta thymocytes from the thymus. The subset was: FACS-sorted CD3+ TCRalphabeta- TCRVdelta1+ TCRVdelta2- thymocytes. The CDR3 nucleotides are TGTGCTCTTGGGACGGCCTTCCTACATTTCTACACCGATAAACTCATCTTT. Translating it yields CALGTAFLHFYTDKLIF.